The present TCR beta chain was sequenced within a study of blood T cell repertoires in COVID-19. Study context: Each recovered donor of Cohort 3 presented with two negative PCRs, clearance, or symptom resolution.

This clone was seen only once. In the original processing: From reference gene primer amplification, estimates of nucleated cell counts were derived. Libraries were prepared by immunoSEQ multiplex PCR; TCRdb keeps only in-frame clonotypes and omits some of them. V, J and clone size reflect that table, while D and trimming were determined from the DNA. The sample lists some 330,000 clones; about 90% were seen once. Trimming removed 2 bases from V and 6 bases from J, with 11 bases in between. The CDR3 is made up of 14 amino acids. Germline CDR1 SGDLS, CDR2 YYNGEE. Cohort allocation depended upon clinical history that participants reported.

The specimen was PBMCs or T cells enriched from blood (not recorded which). The rearrangement uses TRBV9 and TRBJ2-2, with D possibly matching TRBD1 (6 bases). The clonotype comes from a man aged 40-55 years in a cohort exposed to, infected with or recovered from COVID-19 (not recorded which). The CDR3, as DNA: TGTGCCAGCAGCGTCGATACAGGGCCCGGGGAGCTGTTTTTT. Protein sequence: CASSVDTGPGELFF.